The entry below describes one T cell receptor (beta chain). Its antigen specificity is not known. The record has no base qualities; no much larger clone is one base away. This sample stems from a study of blood T cell repertoires in COVID-19 (dated by TCRdb to about 2020). Broadly, across the study: Samples from collaborators originated in the United States, Italy and Spain and spanned both the acute and convalescent phases of COVID-19. Subjects who had been exposed to COVID-19, were actively infected with it, or had recovered from it provided the deeply sampled blood TCRbeta repertoires that made up the dataset. The repertoires were released in a freely available public database meant as a resource for research on the immune response to SARS-CoV-2. The samples were drawn from the first 160 participants of the ongoing ImmuneRACE study and from more than 1,000 subjects provided by 6 global collaborators. The prospective study material was composed of cDNA or gDNA derived from T cells, B-cell-depleted T cells, or PBMCs. Where available, HLA class I and class II types were obtained from metadata supplied by the sample provider rather than from assay-based typing. Nearly every sample came with metadata listing a de-identified subject ID, COVID-19 status, age in years and sex.

Each collaborating institution followed its own protocols to collect whole blood in K2EDTA tubes. Collaborator samples were shipped for TCRbeta analysis as frozen whole blood, isolated PBMCs, or DNA extracted from either sample type. TCRbeta CDR3 regions were amplified from genomic DNA by means of the immunoSEQ Assay, a bias-controlled multiplex PCR. As for the original processing: Within the assay, amplification of reference gene primers was used to estimate how many nucleated cells each sample contained. To quantify the absolute abundance of each unique TCRbeta CDR3 rearrangement, sequence reads were collapsed and filtered. Productive Simpson clonality was computed per sample as the square root of Simpson's diversity index over productive rearrangements. TCRdb's version of the immuneACCESS table is confined to in-frame rearrangements and falls short of the full clone set. An unresolved V gene accounts for under half of the shortfall where checked; the remainder is of unknown origin. For V, J and clone size, that table is used; D and trimming come from the DNA. This sample comprises under 250,000 clones, around four fifths of them detected only once. The ten largest clones take up around 6.4% of the sample.

Results the study describes overall, beyond this receptor: Clinical and demographic metadata were provided uncurated, with the amount varying by source and participant.

V is shortened by 3 bases, J by 4 bases, and the region joining them spans 12 bases. The CDR3 goes from the cysteine to the phenylalanine over 15 residues. Only CDR3 DNA is held: 45 bases, read in frame from base 1. Looking up the germline V gene yields CDR1 KGHSH and CDR2 LQKENI. The receptor's source is a woman aged 55-70 years with active or convalescent COVID-19. The rearranged segments are TRBV18 and TRBJ1-4; TRBD1 is a possible D gene, resting on 6 matching bases. The sequencing sample was made of peripheral blood. The nucleotide sequence reads as follows: TGTGCCAGCTCACCGACCGGACAGAATAATGAAAAACTGTTTTTT. It specifies CASSPTGQNNEKLFF.